The entry that follows covers one TCR beta chain sequence. As handled by the study authors: Reference gene primers were amplified, and this amplification served to estimate nucleated cell counts. Profiled with immunoSEQ multiplex PCR; TCRdb holds only in-frame clones, not every one. Clonal size and the V and J genes are those of that table, whereas D and trimming came from the DNA. This table holds under 150,000 clones, approximately 81% found once. This specimen comes from a study of blood T cell repertoires in COVID-19. The CDR3 is made up of 13 amino acids. CDR1 is SQVTM, CDR2 ANQGSEA, per germline. Trimming took off 2 bases at V and 3 bases at J, with 8 bases between the two ends.

Sample: peripheral blood. The sequence was collected from a woman aged 80 or older with acute or convalescent COVID-19. The chain recombines TRBV29-1 with TRBJ2-1, with D perhaps matching TRBD1 (5 bases). In nucleotides, the CDR3 is TGCAGCGTTGAACCAGACAGCTACAATGAGCAGTTCTTC. It codes for CSVEPDSYNEQFF.